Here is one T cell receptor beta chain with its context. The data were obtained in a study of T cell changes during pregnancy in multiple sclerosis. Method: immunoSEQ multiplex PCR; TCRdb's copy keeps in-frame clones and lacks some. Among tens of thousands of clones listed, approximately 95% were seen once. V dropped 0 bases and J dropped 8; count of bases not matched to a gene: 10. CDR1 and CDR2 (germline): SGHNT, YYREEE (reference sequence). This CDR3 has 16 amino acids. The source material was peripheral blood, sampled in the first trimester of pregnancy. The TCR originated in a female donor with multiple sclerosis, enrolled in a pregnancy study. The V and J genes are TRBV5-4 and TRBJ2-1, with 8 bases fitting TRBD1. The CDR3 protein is CASSLARPGGEDEQFF. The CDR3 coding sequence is TGTGCCAGCAGCTTGGCGAGGCCAGGGGGCGAAGATGAGCAGTTCTTC.